This T cell receptor (beta chain) appears in the sequencing data of a study of human T cells and chemical hapten exposure (dated by TCRdb to the early 2020s). Study-wide context: For sensitization, 2% DPC in acetone was applied to an approximately 2 cm by approximately 2 cm area of upper inner arm skin. Throughout the study period of about 23 weeks, patients also received therapeutic DPC doses to the scalp every week. Patient blood was sampled pre-sensitization (week 0) and at 2, 6 and about 24 weeks after DPC sensitization. Libraries were combined into a pool for sequencing, and differences in TCR yield between samples came mainly from small differences in library volumes within the pool. Patch testing on the upper back used Finn chambers containing 0.01% DPC, with scoring done after 6 days according to International Contact Dermatitis Research Group standards. Nearly 30 alopecia patients gave blood for TCR sequencing at one to four time points (pre-sensitization, 2, 6 and 24 weeks). This study followed changes in the peripheral blood TCR repertoire in vivo during primary and secondary sensitization of alopecia patients to the hapten diphenylcyclopropenone (DPC). Alopecia areata with under or over 50% scalp involvement, alopecia totalis and alopecia universalis were represented in the patient cohort, which was mostly female.

Library preparation was by RACE. Sequenced using a NextSeq 500. During library preparation, unique molecular identifiers were attached to individual cDNA molecules so that TCRs could be counted in a quantitative, reproducible way. From each blood RNA sample, both TCR alpha and TCR beta chains were sequenced. In the paper's pipeline: The median number of TCRs per sample was over 95,000, ranging from about 23,224 to 690,600. The Decombinator software suite was used to annotate the V, J and CDR3 of the TCR reads. To make PS versus PT1 abundance plots, every sample was subsampled to the same number of TCRs (28,000). TCRs were defined as expanded if absent before sensitization and observed at least eight times at the 2-week time point. TCRdb itself trimmed the public reads at Q25 with fastp, ran MiXCR and retained productive beta chains. Entries that share a CDR3 protein sequence are merged under the most common genes and DNA. The V and J calls and clone size come from TCRdb's table, not from the authors' own analysis. A total of 50,000 to 65,000 distinct CDR3 sequences appear in this sample, roughly a tenth of them only once. 11% to 15% of the sample lies in the top ten.

The time point label here, explained by the study, means: pre-sensitization, week 0. The treatment or condition label for this specimen denotes: therapeutic diphenylcyclopropenone sensitization with weekly scalp DPC. Blood at each patch-test visit was drawn before the patch test was applied. Patients were eligible if aged 18 to 70, diagnosed with alopecia and judged suitable for DPC therapy, and pregnant patients were excluded. Total RNA was extracted from unfractionated whole blood collected in Tempus Blood RNA tubes. Beyond this particular receptor, the publication reports: After repeated subsampling, the strength of the expansion versus patch-test correlation and the threshold at which it became significant changed. Because every patient had alopecia, a presumed autoimmune disease, the patients' immune response might differ from that of healthy individuals. Compared with pre-sensitization or healthy control sets, expanded TCRs formed significantly more large CDR3 similarity clusters, which is consistent with antigen-driven responses. A positive correlation was found between the number of PT1 expanded TCRs and patch test score, with significance reached at thresholds 8, 16 and 32 but not 4. DPC sensitization did not change how many TCRs were above 1 in 1000 frequency, and no evidence was found of alterations in global repertoire structure.

CDR1 and CDR2 were assigned from the germline V gene as SGHVS and FNYEAQ. Its CDR3 holds 15 amino acids, cysteine through phenylalanine. This entry keeps only the CDR3 DNA: 45 bases, framed from base 1. Trimming leaves V shorter by 3 bases and J shorter by 5 bases, with the junction holding 9 bases beyond the gene matches. In its sample, this clonotype was seen many times. No cognate antigen has been identified for it. The input lacks base qualities; no much larger clone sits a single base away. The material was whole blood, obtained in connection with sensitization to the hapten diphenylcyclopropenone (DPC). This chain joins TRBV7-6 to TRBJ2-5; 7 central nucleotides agree with TRBD2. The TCR was taken from a middle-aged woman with alopecia areata. Some clones in this sample may be carry-over from other donors' samples. The CDR3 protein: CASSLTGEGWETQYF. The DNA sequence is as follows: TGTGCCAGCAGCTTGACGGGGGAGGGATGGGAGACCCAGTACTTC.